The 30 T cell receptor beta chains below all came from one sample that was sequenced in a study of CD4 T cells in relation to SARS-CoV-2 and coronaviruses. TCRdb's copy holds only in-frame clones and misses some; the assay was immunoSEQ multiplex PCR. Seen here are approximately 20,000 clones, approximately 80% observed once, and the top ten hold less than 20%. These receptors' targets are unknown. Before the COVID-19 pandemic, during about 2011-2019, CD4+ T cells were taken from unexposed donors. The cells were cultured for under twelve days before CD4+ T cells were isolated. The sample taken for sequencing was CD4+ T cells from PBMCs, cultured in vitro. These receptors were taken from a human donor in good health.

The chain combines TRBV7-9 with TRBJ2-7; no firm D call. This CDR3 is 12 amino acids long. CDR1 and CDR2 from the germline V gene are SEHNR and FQNEAQ (reference sequence). Deletions cut 7 bases from V and 5 bases from J, with 12 bases between. The CDR3 DNA reads TGTGCCAGCACCCCGTCTTTGCACGAGCAGTACTTC. Translation gives CASTPSLHEQYF.

The genes are TRBV6-4 and TRBJ2-1; 15 nucleotides align to TRBD2. The trim removed 1 base at V and 9 bases at J, leaving 4 bases unmatched. The CDR3 contains 16 residues. Germline V gene data show CDR1 as MRHNA and CDR2 as SNTAGT. CDR3 nucleotides: TGTGCCAGCAGTGACTGGACTAGCGGGAGGGACGGTGAGCAGTTCTTC. Its protein is CASSDWTSGRDGEQFF.

The V and J genes are TRBV6-1 and TRBJ2-2; 9 bases align to TRBD2. There are 17 residues in the CDR3. The V gene's germline CDR1 is MNHNS and CDR2 SASEGT. The V and J ends lost 1 base and 6 bases, in that order; junction bases with no gene match: 9. CDR3 bases: TGTGCCAGCAGTGAAGATGCGGGAGGGCCACGAGCCGGGGAGCTGTTTTTT. This sequence encodes CASSEDAGGPRAGELFF.

In its sample, this clone was seen a few times. This chain connects TRBV13 to TRBJ2-3; 7 bases line up with TRBD2. Germline loops: CDR1 PRHDT, CDR2 FYEKMQ (reference sequence). The CDR3 covers 16 residues. V lost 7 bases to trimming and J lost 2 bases; unmatched junction nucleotides: 12. CDR3 in amino acids: CASKLGGSSSTDTQYF. The CDR3 bases are TGTGCCAGCAAATTGGGGGGGTCTAGCTCCACAGATACGCAGTATTTT.

The chain is built from TRBV2 and TRBJ2-3; 9 bases match TRBD2. V lost 4 bases, J lost 3 bases, and 11 bases stayed unmatched. The CDR3 is 17 residues long. Germline-derived CDR1 and CDR2 are SNHLY and FYNNEI. This CDR3 is CASSVRAGGPSTDTQYF. The DNA of the CDR3 is TGTGCCAGCAGTGTGAGGGCGGGAGGGCCTAGTACAGATACGCAGTATTTT.

This clone was observed a few times. The chain links TRBV27 to TRBJ2-1; 10 bases map to TRBD1. With V trimmed by 4 bases and J by 4 bases, 10 bases remained unmatched. The CDR3 length is 17 residues. Per germline, CDR1 MNHEY and CDR2 SMNVEV (reference sequence). The DNA for the CDR3 is TGTGCCAGCAGTTCGGGGAAGGGACAGGGGATATACAATGAGCAGTTCTTC. Its translation: CASSSGKGQGIYNEQFF.

V and J are TRBV4-1 and TRBJ1-1; a possible D gene is TRBD1 (6 bases). V was pared by 6 bases and J by 3 bases, with 17 bases between. The CDR3 length is 15 residues. Germline V gives CDR1 MGHRA, CDR2 YSYEKL. In DNA form, the CDR3 reads TGCGCCAGCAGGGATACACAGGGATCCTACACTGAAGCTTTCTTT. Residues: CASRDTQGSYTEAFF.

V and J are TRBV3-1 (or the pseudogene TRBV3-2) and TRBJ1-1, with D tentatively TRBD1 (5 bases). Germline V gives CDR1 LGHDT, CDR2 YNNKEL (reference sequence). The CDR3 covers 16 residues. The germline V and J ends were trimmed by 4 bases and 1 base, with 16 bases remaining between them. CDR3 bases: TGTGCCAGCAGCCGTGGTGAGGGGCGTCGGAACACTGAAGCTTTCTTT. Protein: CASSRGEGRRNTEAFF.

The V and J genes are TRBV19 and TRBJ1-2; 7 bases line up with TRBD1. This CDR3 region has 17 residues. Germline V CDR1 and CDR2: LNHDA, SQIVND (reference sequence). V lost 0 bases to trimming and J lost 4 bases; unmatched junction nucleotides: 11. The CDR3 DNA reads TGTGCCAGTAGTATAGACGGAGGGGGCGCTTATACCTATGGCTACACCTTC. Its protein is CASSIDGGGAYTYGYTF. Full variable domain (outside the CDR3, taken from reference TRBV19 and TRBJ1-2): DGGITQSPKYLFRKEGQNVTLSCEQNLNHDAMYWYRQDPGQGLRLIYYSQIVNDFQKGDIAEGYSVSREKKESFPLTVTSAQKNPTAFYLCASSIDGGGAYTYGYTFGSGTRLTVV.

A few counts support this clone. V gene TRBV27 combines with J gene TRBJ2-7; D gene uncertain. Germline V gene lookup returns CDR1 MNHEY and CDR2 SMNVEV (reference sequence). The CDR3 consists of 14 residues. Trimming took off 5 bases at V and 0 bases at J, with 11 bases between the two ends. The CDR3 DNA reads as TGTGCCAGCAGTCTACGACCCAACTCCTACGAGCAGTACTTC. Residues: CASSLRPNSYEQYF.

V and J are TRBV21-1 and TRBJ2-3; TRBD2, as called in the table, went unchecked against the DNA. TRBV21-1 is labeled a pseudogene. This CDR3 has 17 residues. CDR3 loop: CASSKVLAGGPTDTQYF. DNA for the CDR3: TGTGCCAGCAGCAAAGTCCTAGCGGGAGGGCCTACAGATACGCAGTATTTT.

J is TRBJ2-2 and V is TRBV24-1; 11 nucleotides align to TRBD1. The CDR3 extends over 16 amino acids. Germline V gene data show CDR1 as KGHDR and CDR2 as SFDVKD. J gave up 6 bases and V 2 bases, and 4 bases lay outside the gene matches. DNA for the CDR3: TGTGCCACCAGTGATTCGGACAGGGGGCTCCCCGGGGAGCTGTTTTTT. It specifies CATSDSDRGLPGELFF.

This chain joins TRBV11-2 and TRBJ2-3; 9 nucleotides agree with TRBD1. The V gene's germline CDR1 is SGHAT and CDR2 FQNNGV. The junction had 5 bases not matched to a gene; V was cut back by 1 base and J by 3 bases. CDR3 length: 16 amino acids. CDR3 in amino acids: CASSLGLGQGTDTQYF. The CDR3 coding sequence is TGTGCCAGCAGCTTAGGTTTGGGACAGGGTACAGATACGCAGTATTTT.

The chain employs TRBV19 and TRBJ2-1; 13 nucleotides agree with TRBD2. Per the germline V gene, CDR1 is LNHDA and CDR2 is SQIVND (reference sequence). V lost 6 bases and J lost 1; bases outside the gene matches: 6. There are 17 residues in the CDR3. The chain's CDR3 is CASRSLTSGRSYNEQFF. CDR3 nucleotide sequence: TGTGCCAGTAGGTCTTTGACTAGCGGGAGGTCCTACAATGAGCAGTTCTTC.

This sequence joins TRBV11-2 and TRBJ2-7; no firm D call. The CDR3 has 12 residues. V lost 0 bases and J 4 bases, leaving 4 bases between the germline ends. Germline V gene data show CDR1 as SGHAT and CDR2 as FQNNGV. CDR3 in DNA: TGTGCCAGCAGCTTAGACAGATACGAGCAGTACTTC. Encoded protein: CASSLDRYEQYF.

CDR3 coding DNA: TGCAGTGCTAGTGACGGCGGCACAGATACGCAGTATTTT. Encoded protein: CSASDGGTDTQYF. The chain has TRBV20-1 and TRBJ2-3; D not certain. V gave up 3 bases and J gave up 1 base, with 8 bases separating them. Germline V gene data show CDR1 as DFQATT and CDR2 as SNEGSKA (reference sequence). The CDR3 contains 13 residues.

CDR3 sequence (DNA): TGTGCCAGCAGCCTCCAACCTACAGGGGAAGAGACCCAGTACTTC. Its protein product is CASSLQPTGEETQYF. The rearrangement links TRBV7-7 to TRBJ2-5; 7 bases align to TRBD1. The trim removed 5 bases at V and 3 bases at J, leaving 9 bases unmatched. Germline CDR1 and CDR2: SSHAT and FNYEAQ (reference sequence). The CDR3 has 15 residues.

In its sample, this clone was seen once. The chain has TRBV6-2 or TRBV6-3 and TRBJ2-3, with TRBD2 identical over 7 bases. Trimming at V came to 2 bases and at J to 3 bases, leaving 8 bases not matched to a gene. CDR3 length: 16 residues. Per the germline V gene, CDR1 is MNHEY and CDR2 is SVGEGT. As DNA, the CDR3 is TGTGCCAGCAGTTACCCTCTAGTCGGGAGGACAGATACGCAGTATTTT. It yields the protein CASSYPLVGRTDTQYF.

This chain connects TRBV19 to TRBJ2-3, with 7 bases that match TRBD2. Per the germline V gene, CDR1 is LNHDA and CDR2 is SQIVND (reference sequence). V dropped 7 bases and J dropped 3; count of bases not matched to a gene: 4. The CDR3 covers 13 residues. The CDR3 DNA reads TGTGCCAGTAACCGGGAGGCTACAGATACGCAGTATTTT. It yields the protein CASNREATDTQYF. Full variable domain (rest looked up from reference TRBV19 and TRBJ2-3): DGGITQSPKYLFRKEGQNVTLSCEQNLNHDAMYWYRQDPGQGLRLIYYSQIVNDFQKGDIAEGYSVSREKKESFPLTVTSAQKNPTAFYLCASNREATDTQYFGPGTRLTVL.

CDR3 residues: CASSERDRGLFGYTF. The DNA of the CDR3 is TGTGCCAGCAGTGAAAGAGACAGGGGGCTCTTTGGCTACACCTTC. J is TRBJ1-2 and V is TRBV6-1, with 10 positions matching TRBD1. The CDR3 consists of 15 residues. J lost 7 bases, V lost 2 bases, and 7 bases had no gene match. Germline V gene sequence: CDR1 MNHNS, CDR2 SASEGT.

V usage is TRBV3-1 (or the pseudogene TRBV3-2) and J usage is TRBJ1-2; a possible D gene is TRBD1 (5 bases). Germline lookup yields CDR1 LGHDT and CDR2 YNNKEL (reference sequence). V dropped 8 bases and J dropped 8 bases, with 18 bases sitting between them. This CDR3 is built from 13 residues. This chain's CDR3 is CASGGDGVSGYTF. The CDR3 DNA follows: TGTGCCAGCGGCGGGGACGGGGTTAGCGGCTACACCTTC.

The chain combines TRBV10-1 with TRBJ2-3; D not resolved. This CDR3 has 12 residues. Germline CDR1 and CDR2: WNHNN and SYGVQD (reference sequence). The V gene lost 3 bases and the J gene lost 4 bases, with 5 bases spanning the gap. This CDR3 is CASSDAPDTQYF. DNA of the CDR3: TGCGCCAGCAGTGACGCTCCAGATACGCAGTATTTT.

The genes are TRBV2 and TRBJ2-1; no definite D call. Trimming took 8 bases from V and 10 from J, leaving 15 bases between them. Germline V gene lookup returns CDR1 SNHLY and CDR2 FYNNEI. The CDR3 runs 12 residues. The CDR3 DNA reads as TGTGCCAGCTTAAGCGCAGACCAGGAGCAGTTCTTC. Translated: CASLSADQEQFF.

The chain links TRBV6-6 to TRBJ1-2; 9 bases match TRBD1. Germline V gene sequence: CDR1 MNHNY, CDR2 SVGAGI (reference sequence). CDR3 length: 15 amino acids. With V trimmed by 6 bases and J by 1 base, 6 bases remained unmatched. In DNA form, the CDR3 reads TGTGCCAGCAGATGGGACAGGGATCTTAACTATGGCTACACCTTC. It translates to CASRWDRDLNYGYTF.

This clone has a single count. V is TRBV7-3 and J is TRBJ2-3; D not certain. The CDR3 is 13 amino acids. Germline assignment: CDR1 SGHTA and CDR2 FQGTGA. V was clipped by 5 bases and J by 4 bases, with 10 bases between them. The chain's CDR3 is CASSPGWSDTQYF. DNA of the CDR3: TGTGCCAGCAGCCCCGGGTGGTCAGATACGCAGTATTTT.

The chain uses TRBV3-1 (or the pseudogene TRBV3-2) and TRBJ2-3; D possibly corresponds to TRBD2 (5 bases). CDR1 and CDR2 from the germline V gene are LGHDT and YNNKEL (reference sequence). The CDR3 runs 15 residues. Between the trimmed V and J ends, which lost 1 base and 0 bases, there was a span of 8 bases. The CDR3 protein is CASSQGGRSTDTQYF. The CDR3, as DNA: TGTGCCAGCAGCCAAGGCGGGCGCAGCACAGATACGCAGTATTTT.

The chain is built from TRBV3-1 (or the pseudogene TRBV3-2) and TRBJ1-1, with 7 bases matching TRBD1. Germline-derived CDR1 and CDR2 are LGHDT and YNNKEL (reference sequence). The CDR3 runs to 12 residues. Losses at the gene ends were 1 base for V and 10 bases for J; bases not matched to a gene: 3. The CDR3 sequence: CASSQATGRAFF. The CDR3, as DNA: TGTGCCAGCAGCCAAGCGACAGGGCGAGCTTTCTTT.

This rearrangement joins TRBV4-1 to TRBJ1-3; the D gene is possibly TRBD1 (5 bases). Trimming shortened V by 1 base and J by 1 base, and 11 bases separated the two germline ends. This CDR3 region has 16 residues. Per the germline V gene, CDR1 is MGHRA and CDR2 is YSYEKL. CDR3 loop: CASSQGRDVSGNTIYF. The CDR3 coding sequence is TGCGCCAGCAGCCAAGGCAGGGACGTATCTGGAAACACCATATATTTT.

The chain has TRBV18 and TRBJ2-1; TRBD2 is a possible D gene (7 bases). The CDR3 has 19 amino acids. V was pared by 1 base and J by 5 bases, with 24 bases between. In germline, CDR1 is KGHSH, CDR2 LQKENI. CDR3 residues: CASSPRWGGRTRPDNEQFF. CDR3 coding DNA: TGTGCCAGCTCACCACGATGGGGGGGCCGGACTCGACCAGACAATGAGCAGTTCTTC. Supplemented by reference TRBV18 and TRBJ2-1, the full variable domain reads NAGVMQNPRHLVRRRGQEARLRCSPMKGHSHVYWYRQLPEEGLKFMVYLQKENIIDESGMPKERFSAEFPKEGPSILRIQQVVRGDSAAYFCASSPRWGGRTRPDNEQFFGPGTRLTVL.

The chain has TRBV6-5 and TRBJ2-3, with D maybe TRBD2 (6 bases). The CDR3 runs to 13 residues. Trimming shortened V by 5 bases and J by 0 bases, and 6 bases separated the two germline ends. Germline CDR1 and CDR2: MNHEY and SVGAGI. This CDR3 is CASSSGSTDTQYF. The CDR3 DNA reads TGTGCCAGCAGTAGCGGGAGCACAGATACGCAGTATTTT.